One sample yielded the 26 T cell receptor beta chains listed below, sequenced in a study of T cells after yellow fever vaccination. TCRdb fed the 5' RACE reads into MiXCR, producing one record per CDR3 protein. The repertoire includes around 160,000 distinct CDR3 sequences, under 7.5% of them detected once, and approximately 2.5% sits in the top ten. The sequences come from CD4+ T cells sorted from PBMCs, collected about 5 days after the first yellow fever vaccination. The origin of the receptors is a man younger than 35 who received the YFV17D yellow fever vaccine.

This clonotype came up a few times. This chain uses TRBV20-1 with TRBJ2-1; TRBD2 might be the D (6 bases). The CDR3 length is 12 residues. V lost 3 bases to trimming and J lost 5 bases, with 8 bases between them. Germline CDR1 is DFQATT and CDR2 is SNEGSKA (reference sequence). The CDR3 reads CSASSGDNEQFF. Here the CDR3 DNA reads TGCAGTGCTAGCTCGGGAGACAATGAGCAGTTCTTC.

This clonotype occurred many times. This chain joins TRBV5-1 and TRBJ2-3; maybe TRBD1 (5 bases). CDR3 length equals 16 residues. Trimming cost V 0 bases and J 2 bases, with 13 bases left between them. Germline V gene sequence: CDR1 SGHRS, CDR2 YFSETQ. CDR3 sequence (DNA): TGCGCCAGCAGCTTGGGCTCGGCAGGGTCCACAGATACGCAGTATTTT. This translates into CASSLGSAGSTDTQYF.

This clonotype was detected ten times or more. The chain's CDR3 is CASSVDPSGAHREQFF. The CDR3 DNA reads as TGTGCCAGCAGCGTAGACCCTAGCGGGGCCCACAGGGAGCAGTTCTTC. The chain joins TRBV9 to TRBJ2-1; 9 bases fit TRBD2. The CDR3 sequence is 16 residues long. V shed 0 bases and J 10 bases; nucleotides not matched to a gene: 11. Germline V gives CDR1 SGDLS, CDR2 YYNGEE.

This clonotype was seen at least ten times. The gene calls are TRBV29-1 and TRBJ1-4; TRBD1 agrees at 9 bases. V was pared by 6 bases and J by 7 bases, with 6 bases of the junction left unmatched. The CDR3 runs to 13 residues. The germline gives CDR1 SQVTM, CDR2 ANQGSEA. The CDR3 here is CSVRGTGTEKLFF. In DNA, the CDR3 is TGCAGCGTGCGCGGGACAGGGACTGAAAAACTGTTTTTT.

The CDR3 loop reads CSVEGGDSPHEQYF. CDR3 sequence (DNA): TGCAGCGTTGAAGGGGGGGACTCTCCCCACGAGCAGTACTTC. This rearrangement joins TRBV29-1 to TRBJ2-7; D might be TRBD2 (6 bases). This CDR3 is 14 amino acids long. The V end was cut by 1 base, the J end by 5 bases, with 15 bases between. Germline lookup yields CDR1 SQVTM and CDR2 ANQGSEA.

This clonotype was counted many times. The chain is built from TRBV5-1 and TRBJ1-2; 7 positions match TRBD1. The CDR3 loop spans 14 amino acids. V was clipped by 5 bases and J by 3 bases; unmatched bases: 7. Germline loops: CDR1 SGHRS, CDR2 YFSETQ. CDR3 in DNA: TGCGCCAGCAGACCCCGGCAGGGGGACTATGGCTACACCTTC. This codes for CASRPRQGDYGYTF.

V gene TRBV6-1 combines with J gene TRBJ2-3; the D call may be TRBD1 or TRBD2 (6 bases each). From germline, CDR1 is MNHNS and CDR2 SASEGT. The CDR3 totals 17 residues. Trimming stripped 6 bases from V and 5 bases from J, with 24 bases between. The DNA of the CDR3 is TGTGCCAGCAGCGGTTGGAGGAGGGGGGCGAGTGAAGATACGCAGTATTTT. It translates to CASSGWRRGASEDTQYF.

The table lists this clonotype with many counts. The chain links TRBV6-1 to TRBJ1-4, with D possibly matching TRBD1 (5 bases). Trimming removed 5 bases from V and 8 bases from J, with 18 bases in between. The CDR3 contains 15 residues. Germline V CDR1 and CDR2: MNHNS, SASEGT. CDR3 coding DNA: TGTGCCAGCAGTAGCGACGGGGCTCCTGCAGAAAAACTGTTTTTT. Residues: CASSSDGAPAEKLFF.

This clonotype occurred many times. The gene calls are TRBV29-1 and TRBJ2-3, with D perhaps given as TRBD1 or TRBD2 (5 bases each). Per germline, CDR1 SQVTM and CDR2 ANQGSEA. Trimming cost V 4 bases and J 1 base, with 18 bases left between them. The CDR3 is 16 residues long. CDR3 in DNA: TGCAGCGTTGGGGATGAGGGGAGATTTGGCACAGATACGCAGTATTTT. Protein: CSVGDEGRFGTDTQYF.

This clonotype has just a few counts. The chain is built from TRBV24-1 and TRBJ1-5; D is unclear. Trimming cost V 3 bases and J 3 bases, with 5 bases left between them. From germline, CDR1 is KGHDR and CDR2 SFDVKD. This CDR3 region has 13 residues. CDR3 sequence: CATSDDNNQPQHF. The CDR3 DNA is TGTGCCACCAGTGATGATAACAATCAGCCCCAGCATTTT.

This clonotype has at least ten counts. The CDR3 spells CASSRGGLYNEQFF. CDR3 DNA: TGTGCCAGCTCACGCGGGGGCCTTTACAATGAGCAGTTCTTC. V and J are TRBV18 and TRBJ2-1; D is possibly TRBD2 (7 bases). Germline V gene lookup returns CDR1 KGHSH and CDR2 LQKENI. The CDR3 covers 14 residues. V was cut by 4 bases and J by 4 bases, with 11 bases left in between.

This clonotype was seen a few times. This sequence joins TRBV10-3 and TRBJ1-2; 8 bases map to TRBD1. The CDR3 contains 15 residues. Germline V gene data show CDR1 as ENHRY and CDR2 as SYGVKD. Trimming removed 4 bases from V and 8 bases from J; junction bases left unmatched: 12. The DNA for the CDR3 is TGTGCCATCAGTGCCTTGACAGGGGCAGAGGGGGGCTACACCTTC. Protein sequence: CAISALTGAEGGYTF.

There are many counts of this clonotype. The rearrangement joins TRBV29-1 to TRBJ2-3; 8 bases align to TRBD2. Germline CDR1 reads SQVTM; CDR2 reads ANQGSEA. This CDR3 comprises 13 residues. Trimming cost V 5 bases and J 1 base; bases outside gene matches: 2. CDR3 DNA sequence: TGCAGCGTTAGGCGGGGGGGCACAGATACGCAGTATTTT. Encoded protein: CSVRRGGTDTQYF.

In its sample, this clonotype was seen many times. The rearrangement uses TRBV12-3 or TRBV12-4 and TRBJ2-6; a weak D match, TRBD1 (6 bases). This CDR3 comprises 17 residues. Between the trimmed V and J ends, which lost 6 bases and 0 bases, there was a span of 15 bases. The DNA of the CDR3 is TGTGCCAGCAGCCCAGGGGTAATCGGCTCTGGGGCCAACGTCCTGACTTTC. Its translation is CASSPGVIGSGANVLTF.

This clonotype occurred a few times. The chain has TRBV5-4 and TRBJ1-1, with TRBD1 matching over 10 bases. The germline CDR1 and CDR2 sequences are SGHNT and YYREEE (reference sequence). The CDR3 covers 15 residues. The V gene end was trimmed by 4 bases and the J gene end by 6 bases; junction bases not matched to a gene: 9. CDR3 in amino acids: CASSDKTGGEAEAFF. In DNA form, the CDR3 reads TGTGCCAGCAGCGACAAGACAGGGGGCGAGGCTGAAGCTTTCTTT.

This clonotype has at least ten counts. The chain couples TRBV10-3 to TRBJ1-5; the D is unclear. Germline loops: CDR1 ENHRY, CDR2 SYGVKD. Trimming took 2 bases from V and 4 from J, leaving 12 bases between them. The CDR3 length is 15 residues. The CDR3 DNA follows: TGTGCCATCAGTGAGGGCCAGGTCTTTAATCAGCCCCAGCATTTT. It translates to CAISEGQVFNQPQHF.

This clonotype occurred a few times. J is TRBJ1-1 and V is TRBV5-1; D is undetermined. The V and J ends lost 4 bases and 3 bases respectively, with 13 bases between them. Germline V lookup: CDR1 SGHRS, CDR2 YFSETQ. CDR3 length equals 14 residues. The CDR3, as DNA: TGCGCCAGCAGCCTAGGGTTGTCGGACACTGAAGCTTTCTTT. Its protein product is CASSLGLSDTEAFF.

As regards this clonotype: This may arise from a read error, as a much more abundant clone is one base away. The rearrangement uses TRBV5-1 and TRBJ1-1; D gene ambiguous. V was clipped by 0 bases and J by 7 bases, with 13 bases between them. Germline V gene sequence: CDR1 SGHRS, CDR2 YFSETQ. The CDR3 spans 14 residues. The CDR3 DNA follows: TGCGCCAGCAGCTTGGCAGTGGGCGCGGGTGAAGCTTTCTTT. It codes for CASSLAVGAGEAFF. The entire variable domain, with the rest obtained from reference TRBV5-1 and TRBJ1-1, is as follows: KAGVTQTPRYLIKTRGQQVTLSCSPISGHRSVSWYQQTPGQGLQFLFEYFSETQRNKGNFPGRFSGRQFSNSRSEMNVSTLELGDSALYLCASSLAVGAGEAFFGQGTRLTVV.

This clonotype was seen at least ten times. V is TRBV5-1 and J is TRBJ2-7, with 7 bases fitting TRBD2. The V gene end was trimmed by 0 bases and the J gene end by 3 bases; junction bases not matched to a gene: 6. This CDR3 is built from 15 residues. Germline CDR1 reads SGHRS; CDR2 reads YFSETQ. The DNA of the CDR3 is TGCGCCAGCAGCTTGGGTCTAGCGGTGGACTACGAGCAGTACTTC. Translated, it gives CASSLGLAVDYEQYF.

In this sample, this clonotype turned up many times. This chain joins TRBV9 and TRBJ1-3; D uncertain. Germline CDR1 is SGDLS and CDR2 is YYNGEE. Trimming shortened V by 4 bases and J by 0 bases, and 11 bases separated the two germline ends. This CDR3 is 15 amino acids long. The CDR3 region has the DNA TGTGCCAGCAGCCCGGCTGGGGTCTCTGGAAACACCATATATTTT. It is translated as CASSPAGVSGNTIYF.

This clonotype was detected many times. The chain couples TRBV21-1 to TRBJ2-7; the D call TRBD1 from the table was never checked on the DNA. TRBV21-1 is a pseudogene. The CDR3 loop spans 16 amino acids. The CDR3 sequence: CASSIQGTEFFYEQYV. CDR3 DNA sequence: TGTGCCAGCAGCATCCAAGGGACAGAGTTTTTCTACGAGCAGTACGTC.

This clonotype was seen a few times. This chain links TRBV30 with TRBJ1-4, with unresolved D. V lost 1 base, J lost 6 bases, and 6 bases lay in between. From germline, CDR1 is GTSNPN and CDR2 SVGIG (reference sequence). The CDR3 has 12 residues. The CDR3 region is CAWSGADEKLFF. The DNA of the CDR3 is TGTGCCTGGAGTGGAGCGGATGAAAAACTGTTTTTT.

Only a few counts were recorded for this clonotype. V and J are TRBV12-3 or TRBV12-4 and TRBJ2-3, with 8 bases matching TRBD2. The CDR3 has 15 amino acids. J lost 6 bases, V lost 0 bases, and 5 bases had no gene match. Written as DNA, the CDR3 is TGTGCCAGCAGTTTAGCCCTCGTAGCGGGGGATACGCAGTATTTT. This translates into CASSLALVAGDTQYF.

This clonotype was observed at least ten times. The J gene is TRBJ2-3, the V gene TRBV18, with D hard to call. Trimming took off 4 bases at V and 2 bases at J, with 13 bases between the two ends. Germline-derived CDR1 and CDR2 are KGHSH and LQKENI. The CDR3 length is 15 residues. The CDR3 sequence is CASSRVLAVTDTQYF. The CDR3 DNA follows: TGTGCCAGCTCACGGGTATTGGCTGTCACAGATACGCAGTATTTT.

The sample holds many counts of this clonotype. This rearrangement joins TRBV4-1 to TRBJ2-3; no firm D call. The CDR3 totals 13 residues. Looked up from germline, CDR1 is MGHRA and CDR2 is YSYEKL. With 3 bases removed from V and 3 bases from J, the gap between germline ends came to 7 bases. DNA for the CDR3: TGCGCCAGCAGCCAGTACAGAACAGATACGCAGTATTTT. This sequence encodes CASSQYRTDTQYF.

This clonotype was picked up many times. The J gene is TRBJ1-4, the V gene TRBV7-2; D possibly corresponds to TRBD1 (5 bases). Trimming removed 5 bases from V and 5 bases from J, with 12 bases in between. This CDR3 is 14 amino acids long. From germline, CDR1 is SGHTA and CDR2 FQGNSA. CDR3 sequence: CASSLRSGNEKLFF. CDR3 coding DNA: TGTGCCAGCAGCCTACGTTCAGGGAATGAAAAACTGTTTTTT.